The source of this T cell receptor (beta chain) is a study of T cell responses to AZD1222 COVID-19 vaccine. The sample holds a few counts of this clone. Using immunoSEQ multiplex PCR, the repertoire was profiled, and TCRdb retains in-frame clones only, with some absent. The sample holds some 190,000 clones, 80% to 90% seen once. Germline V lookup: CDR1 KGHSH, CDR2 LQKENI. Deletions cut 6 bases from V and 5 bases from J, with 10 bases between. This CDR3 is built from 12 residues. The starting material was peripheral blood, obtained on day 0 of AZD1222 vaccination. J is TRBJ1-1 and V is TRBV18; D is undetermined. This sequence originates from an adult in good health. DNA for the CDR3: TGTGCCAGCTCTTGGACCCGGACTGAAGCTTTCTTT. Amino acids: CASSWTRTEAFF.